This TCR beta chain was sequenced during a study of radiotherapy plus CTLA-4 blockade in lung cancer. Study-level information: Disease control reached over 30%, with objective responses in 15% to 20%. Study results and caveats: It was early blood T cell clone dynamics, with interferon-beta, that reportedly best predicted response.

Trimming cost V 2 bases and J 6 bases, with 13 bases left between them. Germline loops: CDR1 SGHTA, CDR2 FQGNSA. This CDR3 is 14 amino acids long. In the case of this clone: Its antigen remains unknown.

Profiled with immunoSEQ multiplex PCR; TCRdb holds only in-frame clones, not every one. The sample contains 90,000 to 130,000 clones, roughly four fifths of which appear only once. The material sequenced was peripheral blood, taken from a patient treated with radiotherapy plus ipilimumab. The chain employs TRBV7-2 and TRBJ1-1; weak D call: TRBD1 (5 bases). The TCR was taken from a human donor with non-small cell lung cancer that progressed on radiotherapy plus ipilimumab. Some clones in this sample may be carry-over from other donors' samples. The CDR3 DNA is TGTGCCAGCAGCTTACGGGGACCGGACGCTGAAGCTTTCTTT. This translates into CASSLRGPDAEAFF.